This TCR beta chain derives from a study of blood T cell repertoires in COVID-19. Study at large: Material from acute and convalescent COVID-19 was sourced from the United States, Italy and Spain. T cells, B-cell-depleted T cells, or PBMCs provided the cDNA or gDNA that served as material.

The J segment lost 3 bases and the V segment lost 5 bases, leaving 10 bases of the junction unmatched. The germline V gene encodes CDR1 MDHEN and CDR2 SYDVKM. The length of the CDR3 is 15 residues. As handled by the study authors: For nucleated cells, counts were estimated from reference gene primer amplification. Sequencing used immunoSEQ multiplex PCR; TCRdb keeps in-frame clones, though not all of them. V and J calls plus clone size are reproduced from that table; the DNA served to infer D and trimming. The sample has some 90,000 clones, 89% seen once; the top ten hold about 2%. The receptor was isolated from a man aged 50 to 60 with acute or convalescent COVID-19. The chain couples TRBV28 to TRBJ2-7; 7 bases are shared with TRBD1. Sequencing was done on a sample of peripheral blood. The CDR3 DNA sequence: TGTGCCAGCAGTGCCGCCCAGGGGGTCCTCTACGAGCAGTACTTC. Amino acid sequence: CASSAAQGVLYEQYF.